A few counts support the clone carrying this T cell receptor beta chain. Its specificity is not known. TCRdb passed the 5' RACE reads through MiXCR, listing each CDR3 protein once. This table has hundreds of thousands of distinct CDR3 sequences, about a fifth appearing once. Germline values: CDR1 SGHTA, CDR2 FQGNSA. Unmatched junction bases numbered 7, after V lost 4 bases and J lost 2 bases. The CDR3 is 16 residues long. The data stem from a study of T-cell memory formation after mild COVID-19. Study context: TCR clusters mostly belonged to single donors. Study-wide findings and caveats: The SARS-CoV-2 specificity of second-wave clones reaching peak at day 37 remained unverified. Clones that shrank (day 15 to 85) were balanced CD4/CD8, whereas later expanders leaned CD4+.

The genes are TRBV7-2 and TRBJ2-5, with 10 positions matching TRBD2. The source of this sequence is an adult woman who had mild COVID-19 (a few samples of this study predate the infection). Cell type and time point are not known. The sample taken for sequencing was PBMCs or a T cell subset sorted from them (not recorded which). This chain's CDR3 is CASSSQLAGTQETQYF. The DNA of the CDR3 is TGTGCCAGCAGCTCACAACTAGCGGGGACTCAAGAGACCCAGTACTTC.